The rows below give T cell receptor beta chains drawn from one sample of a study of T cell changes during pregnancy in multiple sclerosis. Libraries were prepared by immunoSEQ multiplex PCR; TCRdb keeps only in-frame clonotypes and omits some of them. Among 45,000 to 55,000 clones listed, about nine tenths were seen once. The sample in question was peripheral blood, obtained in the first trimester of pregnancy. These receptors were taken from a female donor in good health, enrolled as a control in a pregnancy study. The CDR3 runs from the conserved cysteine through the conserved F or W. Fields, in order: D gene, clone size, J gene, V gene, CDR3 length, CDR3 DNA, CDR3 protein. A D gene is named only where the DNA matches it firmly. Part of the rows lack a size; the others show once, few, many or a class for expanded clones.

>TRBD2|once|TRBJ2-1|TRBV5-5|13
TGTGCCAGTCTAGCGGGGGGCTACAATGAGCAGTTCTTC
CASLAGGYNEQFF
>TRBD1|NA|TRBJ1-3|TRBV19|15
TGTGCCAGTTCCCCAGGGGGCGGCTGGGGAAACACCATATATTTT
CASSPGGGWGNTIYF
>TRBD2|few|TRBJ2-7|TRBV6-1|14
TGTGCCAGCAGGTGGGATAGCGGGAGTTACGAGCAGTACTTC
CASRWDSGSYEQYF
>NA|NA|TRBJ2-5|TRBV28|13
TGTGCCAGCAAAAGCCTGGTCCCTGAGACCCAGTACTTC
CASKSLVPETQYF
>NA|NA|TRBJ1-2|TRBV6-1|13
TGTGCCAGCAGGACTACAGGGTCGGATGGCTACACCTTC
CASRTTGSDGYTF
>NA|NA|TRBJ1-4|TRBV4-2|15
TGTGCCAGCAGCCAAGTTGGCCAGACTAATGAAAAACTGTTTTTT
CASSQVGQTNEKLFF
>NA|NA|TRBJ1-3|TRBV6-5|13
TGTGCCAGCAGGACCAGAGGAGTAAACACCATATATTTT
CASRTRGVNTIYF
>TRBD1|NA|TRBJ1-5|TRBV7-2|18
TGTGCCAGCAGCCCCCGGGGGACAGGGAGTATGGGCAATCAGCCCCAGCATTTT
CASSPRGTGSMGNQPQHF
>TRBD1|NA|TRBJ1-1|TRBV10-2|12
TGCGCCAGCAGTGAAGGGACAGGGAGGGCTTTCTTT
CASSEGTGRAFF
>TRBD2|NA|TRBJ2-3|TRBV5-4|15
TGTGCCAGCAGCTTGTGGGGACTAGGGGCAGATACGCAGTATTTT
CASSLWGLGADTQYF
>NA|once|TRBJ1-2|TRBV6-1|14
TGTGCCAGCTCGGAGGGAGGGGTGGACTATGGCTACACCTTC
CASSEGGVDYGYTF
>TRBD1|NA|TRBJ2-2|TRBV15|17
TGTGCCACCAGCAGAGATTACGACAGGGTATACACCGGGGAGCTGTTTTTT
CATSRDYDRVYTGELFF
>TRBD1|NA|TRBJ1-5|TRBV30|14
TGTGCCTGGGCCCCCGGACAGGGGGCTCAGCCCCAGCATTTT
CAWAPGQGAQPQHF